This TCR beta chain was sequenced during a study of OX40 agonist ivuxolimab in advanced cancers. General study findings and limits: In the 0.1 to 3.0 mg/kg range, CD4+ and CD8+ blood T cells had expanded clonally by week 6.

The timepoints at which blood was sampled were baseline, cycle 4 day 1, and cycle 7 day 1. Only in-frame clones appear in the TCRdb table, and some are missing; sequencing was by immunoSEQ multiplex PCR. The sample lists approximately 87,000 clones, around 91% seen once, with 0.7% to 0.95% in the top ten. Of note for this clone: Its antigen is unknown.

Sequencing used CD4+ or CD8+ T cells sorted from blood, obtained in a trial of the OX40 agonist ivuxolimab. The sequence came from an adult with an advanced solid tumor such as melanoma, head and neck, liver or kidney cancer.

CDR3 DNA sequence: TGCGCCAGCAGCCGAGGGACAGGCTCGCGAGAGCAGTACTTC. Amino acids: CASSRGTGSREQYF. The chain employs TRBV4-3 and TRBJ2-7; 8 nucleotides line up with TRBD1. The J segment lost 7 bases and the V segment lost 4 bases, leaving 9 bases of the junction unmatched. The CDR3 runs to 14 residues. CDR1 is LGHNA, CDR2 YSLEER, per germline.